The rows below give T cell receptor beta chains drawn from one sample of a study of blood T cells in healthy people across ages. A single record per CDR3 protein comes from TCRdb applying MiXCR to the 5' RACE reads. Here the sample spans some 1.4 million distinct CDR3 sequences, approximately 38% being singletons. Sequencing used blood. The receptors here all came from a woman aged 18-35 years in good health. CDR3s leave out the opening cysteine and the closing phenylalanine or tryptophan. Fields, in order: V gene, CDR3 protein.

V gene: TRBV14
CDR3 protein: ASSQRSQVGETQY

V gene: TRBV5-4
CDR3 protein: ATAGTDTQY

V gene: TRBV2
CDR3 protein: ASTQLAGATDTQY

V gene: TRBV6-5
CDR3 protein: ASSYGSRELHNEQF

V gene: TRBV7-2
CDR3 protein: ASSLRFGLAVTYEQY

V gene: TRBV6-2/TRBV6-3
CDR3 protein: ASSYPLSTSPRDNEQF

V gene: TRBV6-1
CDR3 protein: ASTLRTERDTQY

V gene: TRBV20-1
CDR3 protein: SARVQTPVSGANVLT

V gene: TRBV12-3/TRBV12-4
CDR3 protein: ASSFTRGEQY

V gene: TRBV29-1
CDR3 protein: SVGKGNNSPLH

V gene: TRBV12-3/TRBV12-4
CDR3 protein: ASSLGQGATYNEQF

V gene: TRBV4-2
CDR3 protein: ASSQSGGASNTGELF

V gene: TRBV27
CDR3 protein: ASTPDRGVRDEQY

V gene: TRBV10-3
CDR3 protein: AISGGLQETQY

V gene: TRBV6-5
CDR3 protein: ASRSSVGELF

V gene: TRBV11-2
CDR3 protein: ASSLGPGRTEAF

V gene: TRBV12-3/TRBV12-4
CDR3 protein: ASSFTRSGEQY

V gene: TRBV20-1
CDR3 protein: SAPHPGGTNNEQF

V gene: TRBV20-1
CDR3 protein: SGRRSGAENTEAF

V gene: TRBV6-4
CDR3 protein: ACSEGTGGNEQF

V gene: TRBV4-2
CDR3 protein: ASSQVAGGAGNIQY

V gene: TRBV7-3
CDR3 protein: ASSSGSGTTDTQY

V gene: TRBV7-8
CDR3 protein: ASKEGGNQPQH

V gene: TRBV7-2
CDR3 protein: ASSQGQGVPNEQF

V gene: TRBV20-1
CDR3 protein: SAPAGGNYNEQY

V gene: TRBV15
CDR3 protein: ATSREPLDTQY

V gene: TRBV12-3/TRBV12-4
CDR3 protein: TSRPLGLVQF

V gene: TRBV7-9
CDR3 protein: ASSFRPQPNTEAF

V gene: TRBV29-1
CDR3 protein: SVDRLAYNEQY

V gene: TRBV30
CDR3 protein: AWTQGRNNSPLH

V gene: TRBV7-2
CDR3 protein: ASSLGLAGEGTDTQY

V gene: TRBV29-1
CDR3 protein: SVYRGEEAQY

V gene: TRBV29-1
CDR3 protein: SVEDASGSRDTQY

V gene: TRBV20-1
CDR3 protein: SARAHRDRETQF

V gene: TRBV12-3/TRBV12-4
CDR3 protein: ASSPTGPSNQPQH

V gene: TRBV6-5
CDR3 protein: ATLLGGKQY

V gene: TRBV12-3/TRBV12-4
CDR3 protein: ASGPGNMNTEAF

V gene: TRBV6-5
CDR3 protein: ASSYEPDTYEQY

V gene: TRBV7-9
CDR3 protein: ASSPTGTVSINEQF

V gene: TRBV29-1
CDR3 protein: SVTGGYKGTDTQY

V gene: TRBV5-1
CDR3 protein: ASSLIPQGTGAVEQY

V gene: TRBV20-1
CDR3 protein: SARDPSGANVLT

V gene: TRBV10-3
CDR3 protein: AISEAGGATETQY